These 3 T cell receptor beta chains were sequenced from one sample in a study of regulatory T cells in long-lasting Graves disease. For TCR beta, libraries came from iRepertoire HTBI primers and Arm-PCR of CDR3 regions. TCRdb fed the multiplex PCR reads into MiXCR, producing one record per CDR3 protein. Of 400,000 to 550,000 distinct CDR3 sequences listed, about 16% are singletons. This sample's time point: newly diagnosed GD, antithyroid drugs for less than 3 months. Isolated PBMC RNA provided the starting material for the TCR library. The same data also went into a second study, on T cells in Graves' hyperthyroidism and ophthalmopathy.

Sequencing was performed on peripheral blood mononuclear cells (PBMCs), taken at new diagnosis, from a patient treated with antithyroid drugs. Receptor source: a woman aged 25 to 45 with Graves disease.

Note on this clonotype: A much larger clone lies a single base off, so this may be a read error. The CDR3 sequence is CSAKDSLAGDLETQYF. In DNA, the CDR3 is TGCAGTGCTAAAGATTCACTAGCGGGAGATCTAGAGACCCAGTACTTC. The chain links TRBV20-1 to TRBJ2-5, with 11 nucleotides matching TRBD2. The CDR3 length is 16 residues. Germline CDR1 reads DFQATT; CDR2 reads SNEGSKA (reference sequence). V trimming: 4 bases; J trimming: 4 bases; junction bases outside the gene matches: 11.

The V and J genes are TRBV18 and TRBJ2-1; a weak D match, TRBD2 (5 bases). This CDR3 spans 15 amino acids. Germline CDR1 reads KGHSH; CDR2 reads LQKENI. Deletions cut 3 bases from V and 5 bases from J, with 14 bases between. CDR3 DNA sequence: TGTGCCAGCTCACCCCCGGAGGAGGAAAACAATGAGCAGTTCTTC. Its translation is CASSPPEEENNEQFF. The full variable domain, rest sourced from reference TRBV18 and TRBJ2-1, is NAGVMQNPRHLVRRRGQEARLRCSPMKGHSHVYWYRQLPEEGLKFMVYLQKENIIDESGMPKERFSAEFPKEGPSILRIQQVVRGDSAAYFCASSPPEEENNEQFFGPGTRLTVL.

This clonotype has more than one count but fewer than ten. The CDR3 is CASSQAPARQGASTDTQYF. The CDR3 DNA reads TGCGCCAGCAGCCAAGCACCCGCTAGACAGGGGGCGAGCACAGATACGCAGTATTTT. The gene calls are TRBV4-1 and TRBJ2-3, with TRBD1 identical over 10 bases. J was trimmed by 0 bases and V by 1 base; bases with no gene match: 10. This CDR3 contains 19 residues. Germline V gene data show CDR1 as MGHRA and CDR2 as YSYEKL.